The present T cell receptor beta chain was sequenced within a study of shared clonotypes between healthy human individuals. Per the study methods: Filtering differed because ImmunoSEQ produced junction-only sequences that carried no quality scores. Sequencing was performed with immunoSEQ multiplex PCR; in TCRdb, only in-frame clones are kept and a portion is missing. V and J calls and clone size are as listed in that table; D and trimming were resolved from the DNA. The table lists about 510,000 clones, around 79% of them singletons, with 10% to 15% in the top ten. V was trimmed by 0 bases and J by 1 base, leaving 7 bases between them. The CDR3 is 14 amino acids. From germline, CDR1 is SGHDT and CDR2 YYEEEE. Among the donors, all were Caucasian adults who lived in Nashville, Tennessee. Approximately 100 million PBMCs per unsorted sample were used for genomic DNA.

This sequence originates from a woman aged 40 to 49 in good health. Some clones in this sample may be carry-over from other donors' samples. The V gene is TRBV5-6, the J gene TRBJ1-1; tentatively, D is TRBD1 (5 bases). Sequencing used PBMCs. The CDR3 loop is CASSLGQRNTEAFF. CDR3 DNA sequence: TGTGCCAGCAGCTTGGGACAGAGGAACACTGAAGCTTTCTTT.